This TCR beta chain was sequenced during a study of neurological immune-mediated disorders. This clonotype was picked up many times. TCRdb reprocessed the 5' RACE reads via MiXCR and lists one record per CDR3 protein. The sample lists some 34,000 distinct CDR3 sequences, about 1.6% seen once, with about 9% in the top ten. Stored at -80 C, 2 million PBMCs were the source of the unsorted libraries. This CDR3 region has 16 residues. J gave up 1 base and V 5 bases, and 6 bases lay outside the gene matches. CDR1 is SGHTA and CDR2 is FQGNSA in the germline V gene. The V and J genes are TRBV7-2 and TRBJ2-1, with TRBD1 matching 9 bases. Specimen: PBMCs. This TCR derives from a woman aged 25 to 39 with multiple sclerosis. CDR3 region: CASSHQGTGSYNEQFF. CDR3 coding DNA: TGTGCCAGCAGCCATCAGGGGACAGGGTCCTACAATGAGCAGTTCTTC.